These 11 T cell receptor beta chains share one sample of origin, sequenced in a study of Graves' ophthalmopathy and Graves' hyperthyroidism. The sequenced template was RNA, covering the TCR beta CDR3 region. First-round RT-PCR relied on HTBI primers, and a second-round multiplex PCR came next. TCRdb redid the calling of the multiplex PCR reads with MiXCR, one entry per CDR3 protein. Of some 1.1 million distinct CDR3 sequences detected, about two fifths appear once; the ten largest clones hold around 10%. The sample comprised peripheral blood or thyroid tissue (not recorded which). These receptors were obtained from an adult man with Graves' hyperthyroidism.

This clonotype came up many times. The chain joins TRBV7-9 to TRBJ2-7; perhaps TRBD1 as D (5 bases). The CDR3 contains 13 residues. V gave up 4 bases and J gave up 3 bases, with 10 bases separating them. Germline lookup yields CDR1 SEHNR and CDR2 FQNEAQ (reference sequence). The CDR3 coding sequence is TGTGCCAGCAGCTCAGGGATGTACTACGAGCAGTACTTC. Encoded protein: CASSSGMYYEQYF.

The genes are TRBV20-1 and TRBJ1-4, with a tentative D call TRBD1 (5 bases). The CDR3 length is 13 residues. The ends were cut back, 2 bases at V and 4 bases at J, with 8 bases in the middle. Germline lookup yields CDR1 DFQATT and CDR2 SNEGSKA (reference sequence). The CDR3: CSARSGVNEKLFF. In nucleotides, the CDR3 is TGCAGTGCTAGATCGGGGGTTAATGAAAAACTGTTTTTT.

This clonotype was seen a handful of times. The chain combines TRBV20-1 with TRBJ2-5, with 8 bases aligning to TRBD1. The CDR3 runs 16 residues. V lost 6 bases, J lost 2 bases, and 14 bases stayed unmatched. Looked up from germline, CDR1 is DFQATT and CDR2 is SNEGSKA (reference sequence). The CDR3 spells CSAGYRGDAKQETQYF. DNA for the CDR3: TGCAGTGCGGGTTACAGGGGGGATGCAAAACAAGAGACCCAGTACTTC.

This clonotype was seen ten or more times. For the CDR3, the DNA is TGCGCCAGCAGCTTGGTTAGGACGGACCAAGAGACCCAGTACTTC. Its protein is CASSLVRTDQETQYF. This rearrangement joins TRBV5-1 to TRBJ2-5; D gene uncertain. The CDR3 totals 15 residues. V was pared by 0 bases and J by 0 bases, with 9 bases between. Per the germline V gene, CDR1 is SGHRS and CDR2 is YFSETQ.

This clonotype was recorded at least ten times. The V gene is TRBV9, the J gene TRBJ1-1; D is ambiguous. The germline gives CDR1 SGDLS, CDR2 YYNGEE. The CDR3 consists of 12 residues. V lost 4 bases and J 11 bases, leaving 15 bases between the germline ends. In nucleotides, the CDR3 is TGTGCCAGCAGCCCGTACGGGCCCGTGGCTTTCTTT. Translation gives CASSPYGPVAFF.

The genes are TRBV4-3 and TRBJ1-4; the D is unclear. V was clipped by 2 bases and J by 5 bases, with 12 bases between them. Germline V gene data show CDR1 as LGHNA and CDR2 as YSLEER. CDR3 length: 15 amino acids. CDR3 sequence: CASSQSGLINEKLFF. The DNA of the CDR3 is TGCGCCAGCAGCCAATCTGGGCTGATAAATGAAAAACTGTTTTTT.

This clonotype was observed many times. This chain joins TRBV7-3 and TRBJ1-1; maybe TRBD1 (5 bases). Germline V gene data show CDR1 as SGHTA and CDR2 as FQGTGA. The CDR3 consists of 13 residues. V shed 5 bases and J shed 3 bases, with 10 bases lying between them. CDR3 bases: TGTGCCAGCAGCCATCAGGGTGACACTGAAGCTTTCTTT. Residues: CASSHQGDTEAFF. Filled out from reference TRBV7-3 and TRBJ1-1, the complete variable domain reads GAGVSQTPSNKVTEKGKYVELRCDPISGHTALYWYRQSLGQGPEFLIYFQGTGAADDSGLPNDRFFAVRPEGSVSTLKIQRTERGDSAVYLCASSHQGDTEAFFGQGTRLTVV.

There are a few counts of this clonotype. The rearrangement uses TRBV13 and TRBJ1-2, with unresolved D. This CDR3 comprises 16 residues. V lost 5 bases to trimming and J lost 0 bases, with 16 bases between them. From germline, CDR1 is PRHDT and CDR2 FYEKMQ (reference sequence). CDR3 in amino acids: CASSPESESTNYGYTF. The CDR3 DNA reads TGTGCCAGCAGCCCAGAAAGTGAATCCACTAACTATGGCTACACCTTC.

The table lists this clonotype with many counts. This chain joins TRBV2 and TRBJ1-1; D is uncertain. CDR1 SNHLY and CDR2 FYNNEI come from the germline V gene. The CDR3 is made up of 13 amino acids. The CDR3 nucleotides are TGTGAGTACTTGGGAGGGATGAACACTGAAGCTTTCTTT. This sequence encodes CEYLGGMNTEAFF. Full variable domain (rest looked up from reference TRBV2 and TRBJ1-1): EPEVTQTPSHQVTQMGQEVILRCVPISNHLYFYWYRQILGQKVEFLVSFYNNEISEKSEIFDDQFSVERPDGSNFTLKIRSTKLEDSAMYFCEYLGGMNTEAFFGQGTRLTVV.

About this clonotype itself: One end of the junction varies from germline; a read error may be responsible. The rearrangement links TRBV7-3 to TRBJ2-5; 7 positions match TRBD1. This CDR3 comprises 19 residues. The germline V gene encodes CDR1 SGHTA and CDR2 FQGTGA. The CDR3 region has the DNA TGTGCTAGCAGCTCCAGGCGCCCCTTCCGACAGGGCCGTAGGAGGACCCAGTACTTC. Its protein product is CASSSRRPFRQGRRRTQYF.

This clonotype was counted only a few times. The chain recombines TRBV29-1 with TRBJ1-2; D call uncertain. CDR3 length equals 13 residues. Deletions cut 5 bases from V and 4 bases from J, with 14 bases between. Germline CDR1 is SQVTM and CDR2 is ANQGSEA. The CDR3 DNA sequence: TGCAGCGTTCATCCTCGGCAGACCTATGGCTACACCTTC. Translating it yields CSVHPRQTYGYTF.